Below are 23 T cell receptor beta chains sequenced from a single sample in a study of T cell changes during pregnancy in multiple sclerosis. Only in-frame clones appear in the TCRdb table, and some are missing; sequencing was by immunoSEQ multiplex PCR. Found here are about 32,000 clones, approximately 89% of them singletons; the top ten hold about 11%. Sequencing used CD8+ T cells from peripheral blood mononuclear cells, obtained in the second trimester of pregnancy. Receptor source: a female donor with multiple sclerosis, enrolled in a pregnancy study.

CDR3 coding DNA: TGTGCCAGCAGCTTAGGGCCACAGGGAGCTCGCGGAAACACCATATATTTT. Its protein is CASSLGPQGARGNTIYF. The chain uses TRBV7-9 and TRBJ1-3; TRBD1 is a possible D gene (6 bases). V was trimmed by 1 base and J by 4 bases, leaving 17 bases between them. CDR3 length equals 17 residues. Germline assignment: CDR1 SEHNR and CDR2 FQNEAQ (reference sequence).

This sequence joins TRBV30 and TRBJ2-5; TRBD2 matches 7 bases. There are 14 residues in the CDR3. After removal of 3 bases from V and 6 bases from J, the junction contained 10 bases not matched to a gene. The germline CDR1 and CDR2 sequences are GTSNPN and SVGIG (reference sequence). The CDR3 nucleotides read TGTGCCTGGAGCTCGGGGAGGGGAGAACAGACCCAGTACTTC. It is translated as CAWSSGRGEQTQYF.

The chain recombines TRBV21-1 with TRBJ2-7; the table assigns TRBD1, which was not confirmed against the DNA. TRBV21-1 is termed a pseudogene. The CDR3 has 17 amino acids. CDR3 sequence (DNA): TGTGCCAGCAGCACTCGTTTAGGGGACAGCCCCTACTACGAGCAGTACTTC. The encoded protein is CASSTRLGDSPYYEQYF.

The gene calls are TRBV19 and TRBJ2-7; TRBD2 is a possible D gene (6 bases). The germline V gene has CDR1 LNHDA and CDR2 SQIVND (reference sequence). The CDR3 is made up of 11 amino acids. V was trimmed by 5 bases and J by 6 bases, leaving 8 bases between them. The CDR3 here is CASSPGGEQYF. The CDR3 DNA is TGTGCCAGTAGTCCCGGGGGCGAGCAGTACTTC.

This clone was counted a single time. The gene calls are TRBV6-6 and TRBJ2-5; possibly TRBD1 for D (5 bases). The V gene lost 2 bases and the J gene lost 14 bases, with 15 bases spanning the gap. Germline-derived CDR1 and CDR2 are MNHNY and SVGAGI (reference sequence). This CDR3 comprises 12 residues. This CDR3 is CASSYVGAAIYF. The DNA for the CDR3 is TGTGCCAGCAGTTACGTAGGGGCGGCAATATACTTC.

The sample holds a few counts of this clone. The J gene is TRBJ2-3, the V gene TRBV19; the match to TRBD2 covers 9 bases. This CDR3 is built from 16 residues. Trimming at V came to 3 bases and at J to 0 bases, leaving 4 bases not matched to a gene. CDR1 and CDR2 from the germline V gene are LNHDA and SQIVND (reference sequence). CDR3: CASSMRAGGSTDTQYF. DNA for the CDR3: TGTGCCAGTAGTATGCGGGCGGGAGGGAGCACAGATACGCAGTATTTT.

The J gene is TRBJ2-7, the V gene TRBV27; a weak D match, TRBD1 (7 bases). V was clipped by 0 bases and J by 4 bases, with 13 bases between them. The CDR3 is 15 amino acids. Germline CDR1 MNHEY, CDR2 SMNVEV (reference sequence). The CDR3 nucleotides read TGTGCCAGCAGTTTATCGTGGAGGGGGCAGTACGAGCAGTACTTC. This translates into CASSLSWRGQYEQYF.

The chain is built from TRBV27 and TRBJ2-7; TRBD2 matches at 11 bases. The ends lost 2 bases at V and 4 bases at J; junction bases unmatched: 10. Looked up from germline, CDR1 is MNHEY and CDR2 is SMNVEV (reference sequence). The CDR3 has 17 amino acids. The CDR3 sequence is CASSLLIAGGLKYEQYF. The CDR3 DNA follows: TGTGCCAGCAGTTTACTAATAGCGGGAGGGCTCAAGTACGAGCAGTACTTC.

The rearrangement joins TRBV7-9 to TRBJ2-7, with TRBD2 identical over 13 bases. Looked up from germline, CDR1 is SEHNR and CDR2 is FQNEAQ (reference sequence). V was clipped by 5 bases and J by 4 bases; unmatched bases: 11. CDR3 size: 17 residues. The CDR3 is CASSPGLAGVLSYEQYF. DNA for the CDR3: TGTGCCAGCAGCCCCGGACTAGCGGGGGTATTATCGTACGAGCAGTACTTC.

The gene calls are TRBV9 and TRBJ2-5; 7 bases agree with TRBD2. The CDR3 covers 15 residues. From germline, CDR1 is SGDLS and CDR2 YYNGEE. The V segment lost 3 bases and the J segment 5 bases; nucleotides outside the gene matches: 10. The CDR3 DNA follows: TGTGCCAGCAGCGCGGGTGGGCGGGGAGGGGAGACCCAGTACTTC. Residues: CASSAGGRGGETQYF.

The chain links TRBV7-9 to TRBJ2-7; D is perhaps TRBD2 (7 bases). Germline V gene sequence: CDR1 SEHNR, CDR2 FQNEAQ (reference sequence). The germline V and J ends were trimmed by 3 bases and 2 bases, with 11 bases remaining between them. The CDR3 extends over 14 amino acids. The CDR3 sequence is CASSLGGGPYEQYF. The CDR3 DNA sequence: TGTGCCAGCAGCTTGGGCGGGGGCCCCTACGAGCAGTACTTC. Full variable domain (rest looked up from reference TRBV7-9 and TRBJ2-7): DTGVSQNPRHKITKRGQNVTFRCDPISEHNRLYWYRQTLGQGPEFLTYFQNEAQLEKSRLLSDRFSAERPKGSFSTLEIQRTEQGDSAMYLCASSLGGGPYEQYFGPGTRLTVT.

This chain uses TRBV13 with TRBJ2-7, with D perhaps matching TRBD2 (5 bases). The CDR3 length is 14 residues. CDR1 PRHDT and CDR2 FYEKMQ come from the germline V gene (reference sequence). V was cut by 4 bases and J by 2 bases, with 12 bases left in between. CDR3 residues: CASSSSGSTYEQYF. The CDR3 DNA is TGTGCCAGCAGCTCCAGCGGCTCAACCTACGAGCAGTACTTC. The variable domain in full, with the rest retrieved from reference TRBV13 and TRBJ2-7, is AAGVIQSPRHLIKEKRETATLKCYPIPRHDTVYWYQQGPGQDPQFLISFYEKMQSDKGSIPDRFSAQQFSDYHSELNMSSLELGDSALYFCASSSSGSTYEQYFGPGTRLTVT.

V usage is TRBV27 and J usage is TRBJ2-1; D call uncertain. Trimming removed 5 bases from V and 7 bases from J, with 15 bases in between. CDR1 and CDR2 from the germline V gene are MNHEY and SMNVEV (reference sequence). The CDR3 sequence is 14 residues long. In DNA, the CDR3 is TGTGCCAGCAGTCTGGGCGCCCCATGGAATGAGCAGTTCTTC. The encoded protein is CASSLGAPWNEQFF.

The chain has TRBV30 and TRBJ2-7; 8 nucleotides match TRBD2. V lost 4 bases to trimming and J lost 4 bases; unmatched junction nucleotides: 3. Germline V gene lookup returns CDR1 GTSNPN and CDR2 SVGIG (reference sequence). There are 12 residues in the CDR3. The CDR3 DNA is TGTGCCTGGATCGGGGGGGAGTACGAGCAGTACTTC. It codes for CAWIGGEYEQYF.

The chain uses TRBV25-1 and TRBJ2-7; D gene ambiguous. Germline V gene sequence: CDR1 MGHDK, CDR2 SYGVNS. CDR3 length equals 11 residues. V was trimmed by 6 bases and J by 4 bases, leaving 7 bases between them. CDR3 coding DNA: TGTGCCAGCAGGCACGGGTACGAGCAGTACTTC. Translation: CASRHGYEQYF.

The CDR3: CASSLGPHGGSYNEQFF. Written as DNA, the CDR3 is TGTGCCAGCAGCTTGGGCCCCCACGGGGGTTCCTACAATGAGCAGTTCTTC. The V gene is TRBV5-5, the J gene TRBJ2-1; D is perhaps TRBD2 (6 bases). V lost 0 bases and J lost 1, with 14 bases in between. CDR3 size: 17 residues. CDR1 is SGHKS, CDR2 YYEKEE, per germline (reference sequence).

The chain recombines TRBV27 with TRBJ2-3, with 9 positions matching TRBD2. The V gene end was trimmed by 4 bases and the J gene end by 3 bases; junction bases not matched to a gene: 11. Germline V gene lookup returns CDR1 MNHEY and CDR2 SMNVEV (reference sequence). The CDR3 contains 17 residues. DNA for the CDR3: TGTGCCAGCAGTTACCAGGGTGGCGGGAGGGCTACAGATACGCAGTATTTT. It specifies CASSYQGGGRATDTQYF.

This sequence joins TRBV6-5 and TRBJ2-2, with D possibly matching TRBD2 (7 bases). This CDR3 spans 14 amino acids. Trimming took 0 bases from V and 6 from J, leaving 8 bases between them. Germline CDR1 reads MNHEY; CDR2 reads SVGAGI. This CDR3 reads CASSYSGGPGELFF. The DNA for the CDR3 is TGTGCCAGCAGTTACTCGGGGGGGCCCGGGGAGCTGTTTTTT.

The chain employs TRBV9 and TRBJ2-2; TRBD2 matches at 7 bases. The CDR3 has 15 residues. Per the germline V gene, CDR1 is SGDLS and CDR2 is YYNGEE. Losses at the gene ends were 1 base for V and 6 bases for J; bases not matched to a gene: 6. The CDR3 spells CASSVHSAGAGELFF. The CDR3 DNA reads as TGTGCCAGCAGCGTACATTCGGCGGGAGCCGGGGAGCTGTTTTTT. Based on the CDR3 plus reference TRBV9 and TRBJ2-2, the full variable domain is DSGVTQTPKHLITATGQRVTLRCSPRSGDLSVYWYQQSLDQGLQFLIQYYNGEERAKGNILERFSAQQFPDLHSELNLSSLELGDSALYFCASSVHSAGAGELFFGEGSRLTVL.

This sequence joins TRBV29-1 and TRBJ2-3; 10 nucleotides line up with TRBD2. The CDR3 spans 21 residues. Germline V lookup: CDR1 SQVTM, CDR2 ANQGSEA. V was clipped by 0 bases and J by 2 bases; unmatched bases: 20. The DNA for the CDR3 is TGCAGCGTTGAAGATCCCCTAGCGGGGGCCCTACCCGTTCTTATCACAGATACGCAGTATTTT. This gives the protein CSVEDPLAGALPVLITDTQYF.

The rearrangement links TRBV27 to TRBJ2-7; 11 positions agree with TRBD2. CDR1 is MNHEY, CDR2 SMNVEV, per germline (reference sequence). V dropped 5 bases and J dropped 4; count of bases not matched to a gene: 16. This CDR3 region has 18 residues. For the CDR3, the DNA is TGTGCCAGCAGTCTTCGGGGGCTAGCGGGAGGACGATTGTACGAGCAGTACTTC. Translating gives CASSLRGLAGGRLYEQYF.

The gene calls are TRBV2 and TRBJ1-6; TRBD1 matches at 7 bases. CDR3 size: 14 residues. V trimming: 6 bases; J trimming: 10 bases; junction bases outside the gene matches: 9. In germline, CDR1 is SNHLY, CDR2 FYNNEI. CDR3 in amino acids: CASREQGNRSPLHF. As DNA, the CDR3 is TGTGCCAGCAGAGAACAGGGGAATAGGTCACCCCTCCACTTT.

The chain couples TRBV19 to TRBJ2-1; 8 positions match TRBD1. CDR3 length: 18 residues. Germline CDR1 LNHDA, CDR2 SQIVND (reference sequence). J gave up 9 bases and V 2 bases, and 18 bases lay outside the gene matches. The CDR3 nucleotides are TGTGCCAGTAGTATAACCTTAGGCAGGGGGCAGCTAGGTCGTGAGCAGTTCTTC. Its translation: CASSITLGRGQLGREQFF. Full variable domain (outside the CDR3, taken from reference TRBV19 and TRBJ2-1): DGGITQSPKYLFRKEGQNVTLSCEQNLNHDAMYWYRQDPGQGLRLIYYSQIVNDFQKGDIAEGYSVSREKKESFPLTVTSAQKNPTAFYLCASSITLGRGQLGREQFFGPGTRLTVL.